This TCR beta chain derives from a study of cytomegalovirus exposure and HLA in healthy donors. Researchers ran the PCR with 60 Vbeta and 13 Jbeta primers. The data were produced by immunoSEQ multiplex PCR, yet TCRdb's version contains in-frame clones alone and is incomplete. The sample carries around 130,000 clones, 88% recorded once. This CDR3 contains 17 residues. Germline values: CDR1 SEHNR, CDR2 FQNEAQ (reference sequence). Overall study results and limits: After further analysis at a later stage, around 17,000 TCR beta sequences were associated with HLA alleles at 0.05 false discovery rate. Cytomegalovirus association was listed for 164 TCR beta chains. Among donors in an Asian-associated ancestry cluster, a later analysis reportedly found fewer N-insertions than the roughly 610-donor mean.

Worth noting for this clone: Its specificity is unknown. Its ends do not fully match the called genes, so a read error is possible.

Sequencing was done on a sample of PBMCs. This clonotype was obtained from a woman in her thirties or forties in good health and CMV-seronegative. This chain uses TRBV7-9 with TRBJ2-7; 14 nucleotides agree with TRBD2. CDR3: CSSSLSRGTSGGYEQYF. CDR3 nucleotide sequence: TGTTCCAGCAGCTTAAGCCGTGGGACTAGCGGGGGATACGAGCAGTACTTC.